This T cell receptor (beta chain) comes out of a study of T cells in localized non-small cell lung cancer (dated by TCRdb to the early 2020s). Broadly, across the study: T cell repertoires of approximately 250 early-stage NSCLC patients were analyzed, with tumors being compared against uninvolved tumor-adjacent lungs. The cohort comprised 236 treatment-naïve NSCLC patients with resected, localized lung tumors. Of the NSCLC patients, roughly 130 were male and about 97 were female, and the mean age was about 69 years. What the authors observed across the whole study: Higher blood T cell density associated with longer overall survival, while higher adjacent-lung clonality associated with shorter survival. Uninvolved tumor-adjacent lung showed the highest T cell clonality, higher than tumor, which suggests more focused antigenic responses in the uninvolved tumor-adjacent lung. Because the study design was exploratory, TCR variables were selected using unadjusted p-values without false-discovery rate correction. Because multi-region tumor sequencing was not done, intratumor heterogeneity could not be ruled out. A median of about 50 of the top 100 tumor clones turned up in the paired uninvolved adjacent lung, and under 30 of those clones also ranked among the top 100 of that same adjacent lung.

A note on this clone: It has no known antigen specificity. No base quality information exists; no much larger clone differs at one position.

TCR beta CDR3 regions were sequenced from DNA using the immunoSEQ Assay. The authors' analysis ran thus. T cell density was computed as TCR beta template counts normalized to usable DNA estimated by amplifying housekeeping genes. Richness was estimated using the preseqR package, with extrapolation to 400,000 templates for PBMC samples and to 120,000 templates for tissue samples. Clonality was defined as one minus Pielou's evenness. Tissue-enriched TCRs were identified by differential abundance testing using productive amino-acid clonotypes, minimum total count 5 and alpha 0.1. Repertoire overlap between compartments was quantified with the Jaccard Index and Morisita Overlap Index. GLIPH clustered TCR beta CDR3s with public tetramer-defined viral CDR3s; viral motifs required at least three viral sequences plus V-gene enrichment. TCRdb obtained this table from immuneACCESS and retained in-frame rearrangements with V and J assigned. These tables miss some clones; where compared with another copy, unresolved V genes account for less than half of the shortfall, and the remainder is unexplained. That table is the source of V, J and clone size, and D and trimming were worked out from the DNA. Across this sample there are roughly 12,000 clones, with around 88% seen only once. The ten largest clones capture around 20% of the sample.

At diagnosis, tumor, uninvolved tumor-adjacent lung and peripheral blood were collected and then preserved as a mix of FFPE and fresh-frozen material. For TCR repertoire profiling, blood samples were analyzed as peripheral blood mononuclear cells. The germline V gene (reference sequence) gives CDR1 as GTSNPN and CDR2 as SVGIG. Reading from cysteine to phenylalanine, the CDR3 counts 14 amino acids. Of all the DNA, just the CDR3 is kept, 42 bases in frame from base 1. Between the V and J ends, shortened by 1 base and 5 bases respectively, the junction contains 11 bases. This receptor was obtained from a male donor older than 55 with stage I lung adenocarcinoma. The receptor chain draws on TRBV30 and TRBJ1-4, with no reliable assignment of the D segment. The sample in question was peripheral blood, obtained before any cancer treatment. In nucleotide form, the sequence is TGTGCCTGGAGTGAGTGGGGAGGGAATGAAAAACTGTTTTTT. It translates to CAWSEWGGNEKLFF.